The 19 T cell receptor beta chains given below trace back to one sample, sequenced in a study of T cell responses to AZD1222 COVID-19 vaccine. The data were produced by immunoSEQ multiplex PCR, yet TCRdb's version contains in-frame clones alone and is incomplete. The table has 120,000 or so clones, 90% seen once. The sequences come from peripheral blood, collected on day 0 of MenACWY control vaccination. The receptors derive from an adult in good health.

Here the CDR3 DNA reads TGTGCCAGCAGTTTAAGGCTACCCAACTACGAGCAGTACTTC. This translates into CASSLRLPNYEQYF. The chain combines TRBV28 with TRBJ2-7; no firm D call. Trimming took 2 bases from V and 3 from J, leaving 11 bases between them. Per the germline V gene, CDR1 is MDHEN and CDR2 is SYDVKM. This CDR3 region has 14 residues.

The V call is TRBV19, the J call TRBJ2-2; TRBD2 matches 9 bases. Germline trimming cut 3 bases from V and 6 bases from J; bases unmatched to any gene: 5. This CDR3 is 15 amino acids long. CDR1 LNHDA and CDR2 SQIVND come from the germline V gene (reference sequence). CDR3 sequence reads: CASSMKAGGPGELFF. The CDR3 DNA follows: TGTGCCAGTAGTATGAAAGCGGGGGGCCCCGGGGAGCTGTTTTTT.

This clone was seen only a few times. The chain employs TRBV3-1 (or the pseudogene TRBV3-2) and TRBJ1-1, with D unclear. Deletions cut 1 base from V and 11 bases from J, with 11 bases between. Germline V CDR1 and CDR2: LGHDT, YNNKEL (reference sequence). This CDR3 contains 12 residues. CDR3 region: CASSQVGREAFF. The CDR3 nucleotides are TGTGCCAGCAGCCAAGTCGGCCGTGAGGCTTTCTTT.

In this sample, this clone turned up once. This chain links TRBV7-9 with TRBJ1-4, with 11 bases aligning to TRBD1. V trimming: 5 bases; J trimming: 3 bases; junction bases outside the gene matches: 5. The CDR3 totals 16 residues. Looked up from germline, CDR1 is SEHNR and CDR2 is FQNEAQ (reference sequence). CDR3 loop: CASSPGQGASNEKLFF. CDR3 nucleotide sequence: TGTGCCAGCAGCCCCGGACAGGGGGCTTCTAATGAAAAACTGTTTTTT.

The chain combines TRBV6-5 with TRBJ1-5; a weak D match, TRBD1 (5 bases). CDR3 size: 13 residues. V lost 4 bases, J lost 6 bases, and 10 bases lay in between. CDR1 and CDR2 from the germline V gene are MNHEY and SVGAGI. The CDR3 is CASSSGVRQPQHF. The CDR3, as DNA: TGTGCCAGCAGTTCGGGGGTGCGTCAGCCCCAGCATTTT.

J is TRBJ1-6 and V is TRBV27, with TRBD1 matching over 8 bases. Germline values: CDR1 MNHEY, CDR2 SMNVEV (reference sequence). This CDR3 contains 16 residues. The V gene end was trimmed by 3 bases and the J gene end by 10 bases; junction bases not matched to a gene: 11. The CDR3: CASSLTGDGRESPLHF. The CDR3 DNA reads TGTGCCAGCAGTTTGACAGGGGACGGGAGAGAATCACCCCTCCACTTT.

The rearrangement links TRBV3-1 (or the pseudogene TRBV3-2) to TRBJ1-4; D not resolved. Trimming removed 1 base from V and 6 bases from J, with 6 bases in between. The CDR3 is 13 residues long. Germline loops: CDR1 LGHDT, CDR2 YNNKEL (reference sequence). The CDR3 sequence is CASSQVTDEKLFF. The DNA of the CDR3 is TGTGCCAGCAGCCAAGTTACTGATGAAAAACTGTTTTTT.

The chain combines TRBV6-2 or TRBV6-3 with TRBJ1-2, with 7 bases that match TRBD1. J gave up 9 bases and V 1 base, and 8 bases lay outside the gene matches. Germline CDR1 reads MNHEY; CDR2 reads SVGEGT. There are 14 residues in the CDR3. The CDR3 loop is CASSYLGQSSSYTF. The CDR3 nucleotides are TGTGCCAGCAGTTACTTGGGACAGTCATCTAGCTACACCTTC.

This clone was seen just once. As DNA, the CDR3 is TGTGCCAGCAGTTACTCTCGGAGTACAGGTGGTGAAGCTTTCTTT. Protein product: CASSYSRSTGGEAFF. The chain combines TRBV6-6 with TRBJ1-1; D is perhaps TRBD1 (5 bases). V lost 0 bases and J lost 7, with 15 bases in between. The CDR3 has 15 amino acids. Germline V gene data show CDR1 as MNHNY and CDR2 as SVGAGI (reference sequence).

The chain employs TRBV6-4 and TRBJ2-3; TRBD2 might be the D (6 bases). This CDR3 spans 15 amino acids. The germline V and J ends were trimmed by 7 bases and 2 bases, with 16 bases remaining between them. Germline V gene sequence: CDR1 MRHNA, CDR2 SNTAGT. The CDR3: CASKLEGPSTDTQYF. CDR3 nucleotide sequence: TGTGCCAGCAAGTTGGAGGGGCCTTCCACAGATACGCAGTATTTT.

The gene calls are TRBV27 and TRBJ1-6; D unclear. The CDR3 loop spans 16 amino acids. Germline CDR1 reads MNHEY; CDR2 reads SMNVEV (reference sequence). V was cut by 5 bases and J by 0 bases, with 11 bases left in between. The CDR3 nucleotides are TGTGCCAGCAGTACAGACTTTAGCTCCTATAATTCACCCCTCCACTTT. This gives the protein CASSTDFSSYNSPLHF.

The chain joins TRBV28 to TRBJ1-5; 10 bases are a match to TRBD1. Germline values: CDR1 MDHEN, CDR2 SYDVKM. V was pared by 8 bases and J by 6 bases, with 10 bases of the junction left unmatched. The CDR3 sequence is 15 residues long. For the CDR3, the DNA is TGTGCCAGCGTGGACCCGGGACAGGGGATTCAGCCCCAGCATTTT. This sequence encodes CASVDPGQGIQPQHF.

The rearrangement joins TRBV7-6 to TRBJ2-6; D might be TRBD1 (7 bases). Germline CDR1 SGHVS, CDR2 FNYEAQ. V lost 5 bases, J lost 4 bases, and 15 bases lay in between. The CDR3 length is 16 residues. The CDR3: CASSRQGLAGANVLTF. CDR3 sequence (DNA): TGTGCCAGCAGCCGACAGGGACTCGCGGGGGCCAACGTCCTGACTTTC.

Comments on this clone: In the same sample, other DNA sequences code for this CDR3. This chain connects TRBV19 to TRBJ1-1; no firm D call. The V end was cut by 2 bases, the J end by 0 bases, with 4 bases between. The CDR3 length is 13 residues. CDR1 and CDR2 (germline): LNHDA, SQIVND (reference sequence). The chain's CDR3 is CASSISLNTEAFF. The CDR3 nucleotides are TGTGCCAGTAGTATATCCCTGAACACTGAAGCTTTCTTT.

The gene calls are TRBV28 and TRBJ1-2; 9 bases line up with TRBD1. The CDR3 spans 16 residues. CDR1 MDHEN and CDR2 SYDVKM come from the germline V gene. With 5 bases clipped from V and 1 base from J, the junction kept 8 bases outside the gene matches. CDR3 region: CASSAPWGQGNYGYTF. The CDR3, as DNA: TGTGCCAGCAGTGCCCCCTGGGGACAGGGTAACTATGGCTACACCTTC.

The chain uses TRBV19 and TRBJ1-5; the match to TRBD1 covers 9 bases. The CDR3 is 17 amino acids. CDR1 and CDR2 from the germline V gene are LNHDA and SQIVND (reference sequence). With 5 bases clipped from V and 4 bases from J, the junction kept 12 bases outside the gene matches. CDR3 nucleotide sequence: TGTGCCAGTAGTTCGGACCGGGACAGGGTAGCAAATCAGCCCCAGCATTTT. Its protein product is CASSSDRDRVANQPQHF.

The chain couples TRBV10-3 to TRBJ2-3; 12 positions agree with TRBD1. The V and J ends lost 6 bases and 4 bases, in that order; junction bases with no gene match: 8. The CDR3 has 16 amino acids. Germline V gene lookup returns CDR1 ENHRY and CDR2 SYGVKD. Written as DNA, the CDR3 is TGTGCCATCAGCCCCGGGACAGGGGGCAGGGCAGATACGCAGTATTTT. This codes for CAISPGTGGRADTQYF.

This chain uses TRBV28 with TRBJ2-2; 8 bases match TRBD2. The V segment lost 2 bases and the J segment 5 bases; nucleotides outside the gene matches: 7. Germline loops: CDR1 MDHEN, CDR2 SYDVKM. This CDR3 is 16 amino acids long. CDR3 coding DNA: TGTGCCAGCAGTTTAGATGCACTAGCGGATACCGGGGAGCTGTTTTTT. It translates to CASSLDALADTGELFF. The whole variable domain, filled in from reference TRBV28 and TRBJ2-2, reads DVKVTQSSRYLVKRTGEKVFLECVQDMDHENMFWYRQDPGLGLRLIYFSYDVKMKEKGDIPEGYSVSREKKERFSLILESASTNQTSMYLCASSLDALADTGELFFGEGSRLTVL.

The chain recombines TRBV10-3 with TRBJ2-5; 12 bases line up with TRBD2. CDR3 length equals 17 residues. The V segment lost 6 bases and the J segment 5 bases; nucleotides outside the gene matches: 13. Germline V gene sequence: CDR1 ENHRY, CDR2 SYGVKD. CDR3: CAISSFSTSGGRETQYF. CDR3 DNA: TGTGCCATCAGCTCATTCTCGACTAGCGGGGGCCGGGAGACCCAGTACTTC.